This entry lists 22 T cell receptor beta chains sequenced from one sample in a study of OX40 agonist ivuxolimab in advanced cancers. Using immunoSEQ multiplex PCR, the repertoire was profiled, and TCRdb retains in-frame clones only, with some absent. This table holds tens of thousands of clones, 92% found once. This specimen was CD4+ or CD8+ T cells sorted from blood, taken in a trial of the OX40 agonist ivuxolimab. All receptors derive from an adult with an advanced solid tumor such as melanoma, head and neck, liver or kidney cancer.

The chain carries TRBV19 and TRBJ2-5; 7 bases agree with TRBD1. Germline V lookup: CDR1 LNHDA, CDR2 SQIVND (reference sequence). J lost 2 bases, V lost 5 bases, and 5 bases had no gene match. The CDR3 loop spans 14 amino acids. The CDR3 coding sequence is TGTGCCAGTAGTGTATGGGACAGACAAGAGACCCAGTACTTC. This encodes CASSVWDRQETQYF.

CDR3 DNA: TGTGCCAGCAGCGTCCCAGGGGGGGCAGCGGTCCAGACCGGGGAGCTGTTTTTT. It encodes CASSVPGGAAVQTGELFF. J is TRBJ2-2 and V is TRBV9, with D perhaps assigned TRBD1 or TRBD2 (7 bases each). V was clipped by 2 bases and J by 5 bases, with 22 bases between them. The CDR3 has 18 amino acids. Per germline, CDR1 SGDLS and CDR2 YYNGEE.

The V gene is TRBV7-6, the J gene TRBJ2-2; D remains unclear. The CDR3 length is 14 residues. V was pared by 3 bases and J by 5 bases, with 10 bases between. Germline CDR1 reads SGHVS; CDR2 reads FNYEAQ. CDR3: CASSFGPPTGELFF. CDR3 coding DNA: TGTGCCAGCAGCTTCGGACCACCAACCGGGGAGCTGTTTTTT.

The chain combines TRBV18 with TRBJ2-5, with a weak D call TRBD2 (5 bases). Trimming left V 6 bases short and J 4 bases short, with 15 bases between. Germline values: CDR1 KGHSH, CDR2 LQKENI. The CDR3 contains 14 residues. CDR3 DNA: TGTGCCAGCTCGCCGGCCCCGAGCGGAGAGACCCAGTACTTC. This gives the protein CASSPAPSGETQYF.

In its sample, this clone was seen once. The chain combines TRBV4-1 with TRBJ1-5; 9 bases fit TRBD1. Germline CDR1 is MGHRA and CDR2 is YSYEKL. V gave up 6 bases and J gave up 6 bases; unmatched junction bases: 9. This CDR3 has 15 amino acids. The CDR3 bases are TGCGCCAGCAGTCCGGGACAGGGATCGGGTCAGCCCCAGCATTTT. It codes for CASSPGQGSGQPQHF.

The J gene is TRBJ1-2, the V gene TRBV29-1, with 9 bases fitting TRBD1. The CDR3 runs 14 residues. The junction had 7 bases not matched to a gene; V was cut back by 6 bases and J by 2 bases. In germline, CDR1 is SQVTM, CDR2 ANQGSEA. In DNA, the CDR3 is TGCAGCGTCTTTGGGACAGGGAAAAACTATGGCTACACCTTC. Translating it yields CSVFGTGKNYGYTF.

The rearrangement uses TRBV5-6 and TRBJ1-1, with a weak D call TRBD1 (5 bases). The CDR3 sequence is 14 residues long. Germline values: CDR1 SGHDT, CDR2 YYEEEE. Between the trimmed V and J ends, which lost 6 bases and 3 bases, there was a span of 15 bases. The CDR3 reads CASTPGGGDTEAFF. The CDR3 region has the DNA TGTGCCAGCACCCCGGGGGGAGGGGACACTGAAGCTTTCTTT.

The rearrangement joins TRBV7-8 to TRBJ2-3; 7 bases line up with TRBD2. Per germline, CDR1 SGHVS and CDR2 FQNEAQ. This CDR3 is built from 15 residues. Trimming took 8 bases from V and 4 from J; bases not matched to a gene: 12. The CDR3, as DNA: TGTGCCAGCGTGGGCGGGAGACCCGGGGCAGATACGCAGTATTTT. This encodes CASVGGRPGADTQYF.

This chain connects TRBV19 to TRBJ2-5; maybe TRBD2 (6 bases). V lost 2 bases, J lost 5 bases, and 18 bases lay in between. The CDR3 covers 16 residues. From germline, CDR1 is LNHDA and CDR2 SQIVND (reference sequence). The CDR3 is CASSITGSGLGETQYF. The CDR3 nucleotides are TGTGCCAGTAGTATAACGGGTAGCGGATTAGGGGAGACCCAGTACTTC. Full variable domain (outside the CDR3, taken from reference TRBV19 and TRBJ2-5): DGGITQSPKYLFRKEGQNVTLSCEQNLNHDAMYWYRQDPGQGLRLIYYSQIVNDFQKGDIAEGYSVSREKKESFPLTVTSAQKNPTAFYLCASSITGSGLGETQYFGPGTRLLVL.

The rearrangement links TRBV5-1 to TRBJ2-2; D possibly corresponds to TRBD2 (6 bases). The CDR3 extends over 13 amino acids. V was cut by 7 bases and J by 3 bases, with 10 bases left in between. CDR1 SGHRS and CDR2 YFSETQ come from the germline V gene. The CDR3: CASRRGDTGELFF. In DNA form, the CDR3 reads TGCGCCAGCCGGAGGGGAGACACCGGGGAGCTGTTTTTT.

The V gene is TRBV5-5, the J gene TRBJ2-3; tentatively, D is TRBD1 (5 bases). Germline lookup yields CDR1 SGHKS and CDR2 YYEKEE (reference sequence). Trimming left V 0 bases short and J 0 bases short, with 8 bases between. This CDR3 has 15 amino acids. DNA for the CDR3: TGTGCCAGCAGCTTGGTTCAGGGAAGCACAGATACGCAGTATTTT. This translates into CASSLVQGSTDTQYF.

This clone was counted between two and nine times. This chain joins TRBV6-5 and TRBJ2-1; perhaps TRBD1 as D (6 bases). The CDR3 has 13 amino acids. The germline V and J ends were trimmed by 0 bases and 10 bases, with 10 bases remaining between them. CDR1 and CDR2 (germline): MNHEY, SVGAGI. The CDR3 loop is CASSYSGAGEQFF. DNA of the CDR3: TGTGCCAGCAGTTACTCGGGGGCCGGCGAGCAGTTCTTC.

The chain uses TRBV27 and TRBJ2-1, with 10 bases lining up with TRBD2. V trimming: 2 bases; J trimming: 7 bases; junction bases outside the gene matches: 8. The CDR3 runs to 16 residues. From germline, CDR1 is MNHEY and CDR2 SMNVEV (reference sequence). The CDR3 coding sequence is TGTGCCAGCAGTTTAGATCTAGCGGGAGTAGGGAATGAGCAGTTCTTC. Translated: CASSLDLAGVGNEQFF.

This clone was picked up a small number of times. Other DNA sequences within the sample encode an identical CDR3. This chain connects TRBV5-6 to TRBJ1-1; no firm D call. Per germline, CDR1 SGHDT and CDR2 YYEEEE. CDR3 length: 12 amino acids. The V gene lost 1 base and the J gene lost 3 bases, with 4 bases spanning the gap. CDR3 DNA: TGTGCCAGCAGCTTGTTGGACACTGAAGCTTTCTTT. It is translated as CASSLLDTEAFF.

This clone is deemed medium-sized. The chain carries TRBV7-9 and TRBJ1-1, with D hard to call. CDR3 size: 11 residues. CDR1 is SEHNR and CDR2 is FQNEAQ in the germline V gene (reference sequence). The germline V and J ends were trimmed by 10 bases and 7 bases, with 13 bases remaining between them. The chain's CDR3 is CAIQRGYEAFF. The CDR3 DNA is TGTGCCATACAACGAGGGTATGAAGCTTTCTTT. Full variable domain (missing parts from reference TRBV7-9 and TRBJ1-1): DTGVSQNPRHKITKRGQNVTFRCDPISEHNRLYWYRQTLGQGPEFLTYFQNEAQLEKSRLLSDRFSAERPKGSFSTLEIQRTEQGDSAMYLCAIQRGYEAFFGQGTRLTVV.

The rearrangement uses TRBV5-4 and TRBJ2-5; no definite D call. V lost 4 bases to trimming and J lost 5 bases, with 18 bases between them. The CDR3 has 15 amino acids. Per the germline V gene, CDR1 is SGHNT and CDR2 is YYREEE (reference sequence). This CDR3 is CASSPPPPSSETQYF. The CDR3 region has the DNA TGTGCCAGCAGCCCGCCCCCCCCTAGTAGTGAGACCCAGTACTTC. Drawing the rest from reference TRBV5-4 and TRBJ2-5, the complete variable domain is ETGVTQSPTHLIKTRGQQVTLRCSSQSGHNTVSWYQQALGQGPQFIFQYYREEENGRGNFPPRFSGLQFPNYSSELNVNALELDDSALYLCASSPPPPSSETQYFGPGTRLLVL.

The rearrangement joins TRBV5-1 to TRBJ1-6; 7 nucleotides line up with TRBD1. Germline lookup yields CDR1 SGHRS and CDR2 YFSETQ. The CDR3 is 16 residues long. The trim removed 0 bases at V and 5 bases at J, leaving 5 bases unmatched. The CDR3 loop is CASSLGDRVDNSPLHF. The CDR3, as DNA: TGCGCCAGCAGCTTGGGGGACAGAGTAGATAATTCACCCCTCCACTTT.

The genes are TRBV29-1 and TRBJ1-2; the match to TRBD1 covers 7 bases. CDR3 length equals 12 residues. Germline CDR1 reads SQVTM; CDR2 reads ANQGSEA. V lost 7 bases, J lost 6 bases, and 8 bases stayed unmatched. The CDR3 coding sequence is TGCAGCGCCTCGACAGGGTCGGATGGCTACACCTTC. It encodes CSASTGSDGYTF.

For this clone: The missing conserved phenylalanine or tryptophan at the end of this CDR3 makes a read error likely. The DNA is omitted, as the CDR3 cannot be located on it reliably, and the CDR3 follows TCRdb's listing. The chain combines TRBV2 with TRBJ2-6; the table calls TRBD2, which could not be checked here. The CDR3 extends over 11 residues, inclusive of both ends. CDR1 and CDR2 (germline): SNHLY, FYNNEI. CDR3 sequence reads: CASSTTSGRTS.

The rearrangement uses TRBV6-5 and TRBJ1-1; D perhaps matches TRBD1 (5 bases). Trimming cost V 0 bases and J 6 bases, with 11 bases left between them. Germline V gene lookup returns CDR1 MNHEY and CDR2 SVGAGI. The CDR3 spans 14 residues. CDR3 amino acids: CASSYSNRKSEAFF. The CDR3 bases are TGTGCCAGCAGTTACTCGAACAGGAAGTCTGAAGCTTTCTTT.

The rearrangement joins TRBV2 to TRBJ2-7; D not certain. Between the trimmed V and J ends, which lost 2 bases and 7 bases, there was a span of 9 bases. Germline CDR1 and CDR2: SNHLY and FYNNEI. The CDR3 covers 12 residues. The DNA for the CDR3 is TGTGCCAGCAGTGAAATTTGGTGGGAGCAGTACGTC. Translating gives CASSEIWWEQYV.

The rearrangement uses TRBV7-9 and TRBJ2-5; 7 nucleotides agree with TRBD2. Trimming removed 4 bases from V and 3 bases from J; junction bases left unmatched: 5. In germline, CDR1 is SEHNR, CDR2 FQNEAQ (reference sequence). This CDR3 contains 14 residues. CDR3 region: CASSWGGRKETQYF. The CDR3 nucleotides read TGTGCCAGCAGCTGGGGGGGACGAAAAGAGACCCAGTACTTC.